This T cell receptor beta chain was captured by sequencing in a study of blood T cell repertoires in COVID-19. As processed by the authors: Using reference gene primer amplification, nucleated cell counts were estimated. Profiled with immunoSEQ multiplex PCR; TCRdb holds only in-frame clones, not every one. The DNA was the basis for D and trimming; V, J and clone size are from that table. The table lists roughly 380,000 clones, more than 75% of them singletons. The V end lost 4 bases, the J end lost 3 bases, and 16 bases lay between the germline ends. The V gene's germline CDR1 is LGHDT and CDR2 YNNKEL (reference sequence). This CDR3 is built from 17 residues.

Sequencing was done on a sample of peripheral blood. V is TRBV3-1 (or the pseudogene TRBV3-2) and J is TRBJ2-6; possible D gene TRBD1, 5 bases. The TCR sequence derives from a human donor with acute or convalescent COVID-19. The donor label of this sample is uncertain. CDR3 in DNA: TGTGCCAGCAGCCTCGGACATACCTCTAGTGGGGCCAACGTCCTGACTTTC. It yields the protein CASSLGHTSSGANVLTF.